Each of the 28 T cell receptor beta chains below was sequenced from the same sample in a study of T cell repertoires in cytomegalovirus infection. TCRdb redid the calling of the reads with MiXCR, one entry per CDR3 protein. The data contain 450,000 to 550,000 distinct CDR3 sequences, more than 15% of them singletons. Material for sequencing was CD8+ T cells from PBMCs. The receptors were gathered from a human donor in good health (CMV status not recorded). Some clones in this sample may be carry-over from other donors' samples.

This clonotype turned up a few times. The genes are TRBV7-9 and TRBJ2-1; TRBD2 matches at 11 bases. Germline loops: CDR1 SEHNR, CDR2 FQNEAQ (reference sequence). Trimming took 1 base from V and 3 from J; bases not matched to a gene: 2. The CDR3 is 16 residues long. CDR3 sequence reads: CASSLEGTSGYNEQFF. CDR3 nucleotides: TGTGCCAGCAGCTTAGAAGGGACTAGCGGCTACAATGAGCAGTTCTTC.

This clonotype was recorded many times. The genes are TRBV7-9 and TRBJ2-5; D not resolved. Trimming shortened V by 5 bases and J by 3 bases, and 13 bases separated the two germline ends. The CDR3 has 14 residues. From germline, CDR1 is SEHNR and CDR2 FQNEAQ (reference sequence). CDR3: CASSKVSLEETQYF. The CDR3 DNA reads TGTGCCAGCAGCAAGGTATCTCTGGAAGAGACCCAGTACTTC.

This clonotype occurred a few times. The chain carries TRBV6-1 and TRBJ2-7, with D perhaps matching TRBD1 (5 bases). V shed 5 bases and J shed 6 bases, with 14 bases lying between them. The germline gives CDR1 MNHNS, CDR2 SASEGT. The CDR3 runs 13 residues. CDR3 protein: CASSYKGNGEQYF. The DNA for the CDR3 is TGTGCCAGCAGTTATAAGGGGAATGGCGAGCAGTACTTC.

As concerns this clonotype: One junction end disagrees with the germline gene, perhaps due to a read error. This sequence joins TRBV7-8 and TRBJ1-6, with D unclear. The germline V gene encodes CDR1 SGHVS and CDR2 FQNEAQ. CDR3 length: 17 amino acids. CDR3 bases: TGTGCCAGCAGCTTAAGACCTCTCCTATCTTATAATGCACCCCACCACTTT. It translates to CASSLRPLLSYNAPHHF.

The V and J genes are TRBV4-1 and TRBJ2-3; TRBD1 might be the D (5 bases). This CDR3 region has 17 residues. V was trimmed by 0 bases and J by 1 base, leaving 14 bases between them. Germline lookup yields CDR1 MGHRA and CDR2 YSYEKL. For the CDR3, the DNA is TGCGCCAGCAGCCAAGATTGGTGGGGCCGAGGCACAGATACGCAGTATTTT. This translates into CASSQDWWGRGTDTQYF.

The sample holds many counts of this clonotype. The rearrangement joins TRBV6-1 to TRBJ2-3, with D possibly called TRBD1 or TRBD2 (7 bases each). The CDR3 spans 17 residues. Trimming removed 1 base at V and 1 base at J, with 15 bases between. From germline, CDR1 is MNHNS and CDR2 SASEGT. CDR3 loop: CASSEVRGGLGTDTQYF. The CDR3 DNA is TGTGCCAGCAGTGAAGTCAGGGGGGGGCTGGGCACAGATACGCAGTATTTT.

This chain joins TRBV25-1 and TRBJ2-5; 8 bases are shared with TRBD2. The CDR3 runs 14 residues. Germline assignment: CDR1 MGHDK and CDR2 SYGVNS. J was trimmed by 9 bases and V by 1 base; bases with no gene match: 7. CDR3 coding DNA: TGTGCCAGCAGTGAATCAGCGGGGGCTAGGGCCCAGTACTTC. It specifies CASSESAGARAQYF.

This clonotype was picked up a small number of times. The CDR3 region has the DNA TGTGCCAGCAGCGTAACAAAAAGCACAGATACGCAGTATTTT. It yields the protein CASSVTKSTDTQYF. V gene TRBV9 combines with J gene TRBJ2-3; D is uncertain. With 1 base removed from V and 0 bases from J, the gap between germline ends came to 6 bases. Germline V gives CDR1 SGDLS, CDR2 YYNGEE. This CDR3 comprises 14 residues. Using reference TRBV9 and TRBJ2-3 for the parts outside the CDR3, the full variable domain is DSGVTQTPKHLITATGQRVTLRCSPRSGDLSVYWYQQSLDQGLQFLIQYYNGEERAKGNILERFSAQQFPDLHSELNLSSLELGDSALYFCASSVTKSTDTQYFGPGTRLTVL.

This sequence joins TRBV5-4 and TRBJ2-1; 8 nucleotides line up with TRBD1. This CDR3 contains 16 residues. Trimming removed 4 bases from V and 2 bases from J; junction bases left unmatched: 8. CDR1 and CDR2 (germline): SGHNT, YYREEE (reference sequence). The CDR3 protein is CASSPPDRGTYNEQFF. As DNA, the CDR3 is TGTGCCAGCAGCCCCCCCGACAGGGGCACCTACAATGAGCAGTTCTTC.

This clonotype was recorded many times. J is TRBJ2-7 and V is TRBV11-2, with unresolved D. The CDR3 contains 14 residues. In germline, CDR1 is SGHAT, CDR2 FQNNGV. Trimming cost V 5 bases and J 5 bases, with 16 bases left between them. The CDR3 bases are TGTGCCAGCAGCGAAAGGACGCAGGACCACGAGCAGTACTTC. Protein product: CASSERTQDHEQYF. The full variable domain, in which reference TRBV11-2 and TRBJ2-7 provide the parts outside the CDR3, is EAGVAQSPRYKIIEKRQSVAFWCNPISGHATLYWYQQILGQGPKLLIQFQNNGVVDDSQLPKDRFSAERLKGVDSTLKIQPAKLEDSAVYLCASSERTQDHEQYFGPGTRLTVT.

The sample holds many counts of this clonotype. V is TRBV4-1 and J is TRBJ2-6; TRBD1 matches at 11 bases. The CDR3 has 19 residues. With V trimmed by 3 bases and J by 2 bases, 9 bases remained unmatched. Per germline, CDR1 MGHRA and CDR2 YSYEKL. For the CDR3, the DNA is TGCGCCAGCAGCCACCTAGTCCCGGGACAGGGGGCTGGGGCCAACGTCCTGACTTTC. Amino acid sequence: CASSHLVPGQGAGANVLTF.

Comments on this clonotype: A read error may be the cause here, since a much bigger clone is one base away. The V and J genes are TRBV19 and TRBJ1-1, with D perhaps TRBD1 (5 bases). The CDR3 sequence is 14 residues long. Germline lookup yields CDR1 LNHDA and CDR2 SQIVND (reference sequence). DNA for the CDR3: TGTGCCAGAAGTATAGGGGCACTGAACACTGAAGCTTTCTTT. Protein sequence: CARSIGALNTEAFF.

This clonotype was observed at least ten times. The V and J genes are TRBV6-1 and TRBJ1-4; possibly TRBD1 for D (5 bases). The CDR3 sequence is 14 residues long. Germline assignment: CDR1 MNHNS and CDR2 SASEGT. The ends were cut back, 5 bases at V and 7 bases at J, with 14 bases in the middle. CDR3 residues: CASSSGTWTEKLFF. In nucleotides, the CDR3 is TGTGCCAGCAGTTCCGGGACCTGGACTGAAAAACTGTTTTTT.

This clonotype came up a few times. This chain links TRBV24-1 with TRBJ1-2, with 7 bases lining up with TRBD1. Germline V gene sequence: CDR1 KGHDR, CDR2 SFDVKD. The CDR3 runs 14 residues. The V gene end was trimmed by 0 bases and the J gene end by 7 bases; junction bases not matched to a gene: 4. The CDR3 loop is CATSDLDRETGYTF. For the CDR3, the DNA is TGTGCCACCAGTGATTTGGACAGGGAGACTGGCTACACCTTC.

The V and J genes are TRBV11-2 and TRBJ2-2; a weak D match, TRBD1 (5 bases). With 8 bases removed from V and 2 bases from J, the gap between germline ends came to 15 bases. CDR1 and CDR2 (germline): SGHAT, FQNNGV. This CDR3 contains 15 residues. The DNA for the CDR3 is TGTGCCAGCGGCGCCTGGGGCACTAACACCGGGGAGCTGTTTTTT. Translation: CASGAWGTNTGELFF.

This clonotype was seen repeatedly, ten times or more. This chain uses TRBV6-6 with TRBJ2-3; D unresolved. Per the germline V gene, CDR1 is MNHNY and CDR2 is SVGAGI (reference sequence). V lost 9 bases to trimming and J lost 4 bases, with 14 bases between them. The CDR3 has 13 amino acids. In DNA form, the CDR3 reads TGTGCCAGTCTCGTGGGCCGAGCAGATACGCAGTATTTT. Protein sequence: CASLVGRADTQYF.

A remark on this clonotype: Its ends do not fully match the called genes, so a read error is possible. V is TRBV7-6 and J is TRBJ1-3; the D is unclear. This CDR3 contains 12 residues. Germline values: CDR1 SGHVS, CDR2 FNYEAQ. The chain's CDR3 is CASSLSGNTTYF. In nucleotides, the CDR3 is TGTGCCAGCAGCTTATCCGGAAACACCACATATTTT.

The chain has TRBV6-5 and TRBJ1-6, with 7 bases lining up with TRBD1. Per the germline V gene, CDR1 is MNHEY and CDR2 is SVGAGI. V shed 8 bases and J 8 bases; nucleotides not matched to a gene: 21. CDR3 length: 18 amino acids. In nucleotides, the CDR3 is TGTGCCAGCGGGGGACCCCTCGATATACAGGGGTTGGATTCACCCCTCCACTTT. Amino acids: CASGGPLDIQGLDSPLHF.

J is TRBJ2-2 and V is TRBV4-2; D not resolved. Germline loops: CDR1 LGHNA, CDR2 YNFKEQ. V was clipped by 1 base and J by 1 base, with 4 bases between them. This CDR3 is 14 amino acids long. The CDR3 nucleotides read TGTGCCAGCAGCCAAGGGCAGAACACCGGGGAGCTGTTTTTT. This encodes CASSQGQNTGELFF.

This clonotype was counted many times. This chain joins TRBV12-3 or TRBV12-4 and TRBJ1-1; tentative D call: TRBD1 (5 bases). The length of the CDR3 is 13 residues. V was shortened by 5 bases and J by 5 bases, with 12 bases between the two germline ends. The CDR3 here is CASSVREGTEAFF. DNA for the CDR3: TGTGCCAGCAGTGTCAGGGAGGGGACTGAAGCTTTCTTT.

The rearrangement joins TRBV28 to TRBJ1-1; possibly TRBD1 for D (6 bases). This CDR3 has 15 amino acids. V was cut by 2 bases and J by 5 bases, with 15 bases left in between. Germline V gene sequence: CDR1 MDHEN, CDR2 SYDVKM. The CDR3 loop reads CASSLNAGEGTEAFF. The CDR3 DNA is TGTGCCAGCAGTTTAAATGCAGGGGAAGGGACTGAAGCTTTCTTT.

The chain combines TRBV6-6 with TRBJ2-7; D is uncertain. Germline loops: CDR1 MNHNY, CDR2 SVGAGI (reference sequence). Trimming shortened V by 6 bases and J by 4 bases, and 10 bases separated the two germline ends. The CDR3 length is 12 residues. CDR3 loop: CASRLNGYEQYF. The DNA of the CDR3 is TGTGCCAGCAGGCTGAATGGGTACGAGCAGTACTTC.

This clonotype was seen ten or more times. The rearrangement links TRBV12-5 to TRBJ1-2; D remains unclear. Trimming removed 3 bases from V and 7 bases from J, with 12 bases in between. Germline V gives CDR1 LGHNT, CDR2 FRNRAP. The CDR3 is made up of 13 amino acids. CDR3 in DNA: TGTGCTAGTGGTTTCGTGGGAGAGCGTGGCTACACCTTC. This sequence encodes CASGFVGERGYTF.

This clonotype was recorded many times. The rearrangement uses TRBV7-9 and TRBJ2-5; D possibly corresponds to TRBD1 (5 bases). Trimming stripped 4 bases from V and 1 base from J, with 10 bases between. Germline CDR1 reads SEHNR; CDR2 reads FQNEAQ (reference sequence). The CDR3 length is 14 residues. CDR3 sequence reads: CASSSPDTQETQYF. The CDR3 nucleotides are TGTGCCAGCAGCTCGCCGGACACCCAAGAGACCCAGTACTTC.

This clonotype appeared once. The chain couples TRBV6-8 to TRBJ1-1, with D unresolved. Germline V CDR1 and CDR2: MNHGY, SAAAGT. The CDR3 has 13 residues. V gave up 7 bases and J gave up 1 base, with 10 bases separating them. The DNA of the CDR3 is TGTGCCAGCAAGGCGTATGGGAACACTGAAGCTTTCTTT. Translated: CASKAYGNTEAFF.

The chain has TRBV15 and TRBJ1-4, with 7 bases that match TRBD1. The V gene's germline CDR1 is LNHNV and CDR2 YYDKDF (reference sequence). This CDR3 has 16 amino acids. J was trimmed by 8 bases and V by 3 bases; bases with no gene match: 12. The CDR3 sequence: CATSRNRGPLREKLFF. DNA of the CDR3: TGTGCCACCAGCAGGAACAGGGGCCCCCTAAGGGAAAAACTGTTTTTT.

The V call is TRBV14, the J call TRBJ2-1, with TRBD2 matching 10 bases. Germline assignment: CDR1 SGHDN and CDR2 FVKESK. Trimming at V came to 0 bases and at J to 12 bases, leaving 14 bases not matched to a gene. This CDR3 has 17 amino acids. CDR3 loop: CASSQDPRLAGRGGQFF. The CDR3 bases are TGTGCCAGCAGCCAAGACCCAAGACTAGCGGGTCGAGGTGGGCAGTTCTTC. Full variable domain (remainder filled in from reference TRBV14 and TRBJ2-1): EAGVTQFPSHSVIEKGQTVTLRCDPISGHDNLYWYRRVMGKEIKFLLHFVKESKQDESGMPNNRFLAERTGGTYSTLKVQPAELEDSGVYFCASSQDPRLAGRGGQFFGPGTRLTVL.

At least ten counts were recorded for this clonotype. This rearrangement joins TRBV7-9 to TRBJ2-1, with 11 bases lining up with TRBD2. Germline V CDR1 and CDR2: SEHNR, FQNEAQ (reference sequence). This CDR3 spans 15 amino acids. Trimming took 7 bases from V and 9 from J; bases not matched to a gene: 11. The CDR3 nucleotides read TGTGCCAGCACCCTCATTAGCGGGAGGGGTGCTGAGCAGTTCTTC. Its translation is CASTLISGRGAEQFF. The full variable domain, in which reference TRBV7-9 and TRBJ2-1 provide the parts outside the CDR3, is DTGVSQNPRHKITKRGQNVTFRCDPISEHNRLYWYRQTLGQGPEFLTYFQNEAQLEKSRLLSDRFSAERPKGSFSTLEIQRTEQGDSAMYLCASTLISGRGAEQFFGPGTRLTVL.